These 23 T cell receptor beta chains originate from one sample sequenced in a study of metastatic and nonmetastatic thyroid tumors (dated by TCRdb to the early 2020s). None of the patients had been given any treatment before thyroid surgery. The library came from PCR. Sequencing used an Illumina HiSeq 4000. Clones were called with MiXCR by TCRdb after fastp trimmed the public reads at Q25, and only in-frame beta chains were retained. This sample gives about 28,000 clones in total; roughly 20% of them show up just once. Approximately 40% of the sample lies in the top ten. Sequencing used blood. The receptors originated from a female donor with papillary thyroid cancer or a benign thyroid nodule (not recorded which). Some clones in this sample may be carry-over from other donors' samples.

The gene calls are TRBV3-1 and TRBJ2-1, with 11 bases matching TRBD2. The ends lost 1 base at V and 10 bases at J; junction bases unmatched: 6. Germline V gene sequence: CDR1 LGHDT, CDR2 YNNKEL (reference sequence). The CDR3 loop spans 15 amino acids. The CDR3 loop is CASSQVPSGRPEQFF. CDR3 nucleotides: TGTGCCAGCAGCCAAGTACCTAGCGGGAGGCCAGAGCAGTTCTTC.

CDR3 residues: CASNRQGTYGYTF. In DNA form, the CDR3 reads TGTGCCAGCAATCGACAGGGGACCTATGGCTACACCTTC. The chain joins TRBV2 to TRBJ1-2, with 8 bases that match TRBD1. Trimming cost V 7 bases and J 4 bases; bases outside gene matches: 5. The V gene's germline CDR1 is SNHLY and CDR2 FYNNEI. The CDR3 runs to 13 residues.

This clone occurred a few times. The V gene is TRBV18, the J gene TRBJ1-2; D is unclear. The CDR3 is 13 amino acids. Germline loops: CDR1 KGHSH, CDR2 LQKENI. The V end lost 0 bases, the J end lost 6 bases, and 8 bases lay between the germline ends. CDR3 sequence: CASSPPGADGYTF. The CDR3 DNA reads TGTGCCAGCTCACCACCGGGCGCGGATGGCTACACCTTC.

The rearrangement links TRBV6-2 or TRBV6-3 to TRBJ2-7, with 7 bases fitting TRBD1. With V trimmed by 5 bases and J by 2 bases, 9 bases remained unmatched. This CDR3 has 15 amino acids. Germline lookup yields CDR1 MNHEY and CDR2 SVGEGT. The CDR3 protein is CASSLKGGSPYEQYF. CDR3 DNA sequence: TGTGCCAGCAGTCTCAAAGGGGGCAGTCCCTACGAGCAGTACTTC.

This clone has just one count. The missing conserved phenylalanine or tryptophan at the end of this CDR3 makes a read error likely. The limits of the CDR3 on the DNA are not certain, so only TCRdb's listed CDR3 is given. The chain has TRBV6-1 and TRBJ2-7. Per germline, CDR1 MNHNS and CDR2 SASEGT. The CDR3 comprises 13 residues, both ends counted. The CDR3 sequence: CASSILYADEKYL.

The chain employs TRBV6-1 and TRBJ2-7; 8 bases align to TRBD2. Germline V lookup: CDR1 MNHNS, CDR2 SASEGT. The CDR3 length is 14 residues. The J segment lost 4 bases and the V segment lost 4 bases, leaving 6 bases of the junction unmatched. CDR3 residues: CASSGGLGGYEQYF. The CDR3 nucleotides are TGTGCCAGCAGTGGGGGACTAGGTGGGTACGAGCAGTACTTC.

The chain uses TRBV7-8 and TRBJ2-5; D is possibly TRBD1 (6 bases). CDR1 is SGHVS and CDR2 is FQNEAQ in the germline V gene. The CDR3 loop spans 13 amino acids. V lost 11 bases to trimming and J lost 0 bases, with 13 bases between them. Here the CDR3 DNA reads TGTGCCGAAGGCAGGGGTTACCAAGAGACCCAGTACTTC. It specifies CAEGRGYQETQYF.

This clone has only a few counts. Here the CDR3 omits its conserved ending phenylalanine or tryptophan, so a read error is the likely source. The limits of the CDR3 on the DNA are not certain, so only TCRdb's listed CDR3 is given. This chain joins TRBV2 and TRBJ2-5; whether TRBD2, the table's D call, matches the DNA was not checked. Germline lookup yields CDR1 SNHLY and CDR2 FYNNEI. The CDR3 has 16 amino acids, counting both end residues. This CDR3 is CASPAGASAFAEGLEA.

In this sample, this clone turned up many times. The chain carries TRBV10-2 and TRBJ2-7, with 11 nucleotides matching TRBD2. V was clipped by 8 bases and J by 5 bases; unmatched bases: 14. Germline CDR1 and CDR2: WSHSY and SAAADI. CDR3 length equals 16 residues. CDR3: CASHGTSGLRADEQYF. CDR3 bases: TGCGCCAGCCATGGGACTAGCGGTCTGAGGGCTGACGAGCAGTACTTC.

There are a few counts of this clone. Here the CDR3 reads CASSLGQGGTGELFF. As DNA, the CDR3 is TGTGCCAGCAGCTTAGGACAGGGAGGCACCGGGGAGCTGTTTTTT. The rearrangement links TRBV7-3 to TRBJ2-2; TRBD1 matches at 8 bases. The V gene's germline CDR1 is SGHTA and CDR2 FQGTGA. CDR3 length: 15 residues. Losses at the gene ends were 2 bases for V and 4 bases for J; bases not matched to a gene: 3.

The J gene is TRBJ2-5, the V gene TRBV28, with D possibly matching TRBD1 (6 bases). The CDR3 totals 15 residues. Germline values: CDR1 MDHEN, CDR2 SYDVKM. V was trimmed by 3 bases and J by 7 bases, leaving 18 bases between them. The CDR3 loop reads CASSFRGRILRTQYF. CDR3 coding DNA: TGTGCCAGCAGTTTCAGGGGACGGATTCTGAGGACCCAGTACTTC. Variable domain in full (rest from reference TRBV28 and TRBJ2-5): DVKVTQSSRYLVKRTGEKVFLECVQDMDHENMFWYRQDPGLGLRLIYFSYDVKMKEKGDIPEGYSVSREKKERFSLILESASTNQTSMYLCASSFRGRILRTQYFGPGTRLLVL.

The chain joins TRBV6-2 or TRBV6-3 to TRBJ2-7; D unclear. The CDR3 has 17 amino acids. Trimming shortened V by 2 bases and J by 0 bases, and 17 bases separated the two germline ends. CDR1 and CDR2 (germline): MNHEY, SVGEGT. As DNA, the CDR3 is TGTGCCAGCAGTTACCAGCAGAGCGTACCTTCCTCCTACGAGCAGTACTTC. It specifies CASSYQQSVPSSYEQYF.

J is TRBJ2-1 and V is TRBV6-1; TRBD2 agrees at 9 bases. The V gene's germline CDR1 is MNHNS and CDR2 SASEGT. This CDR3 has 13 residues. The V gene end was trimmed by 6 bases and the J gene end by 6 bases; junction bases not matched to a gene: 3. CDR3 loop: CASRTSGRNEQFF. CDR3 sequence (DNA): TGTGCCAGCAGGACTAGCGGTCGCAATGAGCAGTTCTTC.

The chain links TRBV28 to TRBJ1-5, with D hard to call. The CDR3 runs 14 residues. Trimming left V 7 bases short and J 4 bases short, with 14 bases between. The germline V gene encodes CDR1 MDHEN and CDR2 SYDVKM. The CDR3 spells CASIWARRNQPQHF. Written as DNA, the CDR3 is TGTGCCAGCATATGGGCGCGTCGGAATCAGCCCCAGCATTTT. The full variable domain, its missing parts supplied by reference TRBV28 and TRBJ1-5, is DVKVTQSSRYLVKRTGEKVFLECVQDMDHENMFWYRQDPGLGLRLIYFSYDVKMKEKGDIPEGYSVSREKKERFSLILESASTNQTSMYLCASIWARRNQPQHFGDGTRLSIL.

This clone was counted only a few times. The chain employs TRBV10-2 and TRBJ2-2, with D uncertain. CDR1 is WSHSY, CDR2 SAAADI, per germline. The CDR3 is 14 amino acids. Trimming took 0 bases from V and 7 from J, leaving 9 bases between them. The DNA of the CDR3 is TGCGCCAGCAGTGAGTCGGACGGGTTCGGGGAGCTGTTTTTT. Its translation: CASSESDGFGELFF.

The chain employs TRBV6-5 and TRBJ2-7; TRBD1 matches at 7 bases. Germline V gene data show CDR1 as MNHEY and CDR2 as SVGAGI. The V gene end was trimmed by 6 bases and the J gene end by 1 base; junction bases not matched to a gene: 9. This CDR3 comprises 15 residues. The CDR3 DNA follows: TGTGCCAGCAGATATACAGGGGCAGGGTCCTACGAGCAGTACTTC. The encoded protein is CASRYTGAGSYEQYF.

This clone is medium-sized (0.01 to 0.1%). The rearrangement joins TRBV24-1 to TRBJ2-7, with 10 bases fitting TRBD2. There are 14 residues in the CDR3. Germline-derived CDR1 and CDR2 are KGHDR and SFDVKD. The V segment lost 4 bases and the J segment 6 bases; nucleotides outside the gene matches: 5. The CDR3 reads CATSDPTSGFEQYF. CDR3 DNA sequence: TGTGCCACCAGTGACCCGACTAGCGGGTTCGAGCAGTACTTC.

This clone was seen many times. CDR3 sequence (DNA): TGTGCCAGCAGCTTAGGGAGCCCTTGGGCGGAGACCCAGTACTTC. As protein: CASSLGSPWAETQYF. The rearrangement links TRBV7-8 to TRBJ2-5; unclear D gene. The ends were cut back, 1 base at V and 5 bases at J, with 14 bases in the middle. Germline lookup yields CDR1 SGHVS and CDR2 FQNEAQ. CDR3 size: 15 residues. The full variable domain, in which reference TRBV7-8 and TRBJ2-5 provide the parts outside the CDR3, is GAGVSQSPRYKVAKRGQDVALRCDPISGHVSLFWYQQALGQGPEFLTYFQNEAQLDKSGLPSDRFFAERPEGSVSTLKIQRTQQEDSAVYLCASSLGSPWAETQYFGPGTRLLVL.

Concerning this clone: Germline is not matched at one junction end, which may reflect a read error. In DNA form, the CDR3 reads TGTGCCAGCAGTACCCCCGTTTCCTCTGGGGCCAACTTCCTGACTTTC. Protein sequence: CASSTPVSSGANFLTF. The V gene is TRBV6-1, the J gene TRBJ2-6; D possibly corresponds to TRBD1 (5 bases). The germline CDR1 and CDR2 sequences are MNHNS and SASEGT. This CDR3 has 16 amino acids.

This clone was counted only a few times. The chain carries TRBV10-3 and TRBJ2-7, with a weak D call TRBD2 (6 bases). Germline CDR1 and CDR2: ENHRY and SYGVKD. This CDR3 is built from 14 residues. The V gene lost 4 bases and the J gene lost 2 bases, with 12 bases spanning the gap. CDR3 sequence: CAISADYRPYEQYF. CDR3 sequence (DNA): TGTGCCATCAGTGCGGACTATCGCCCCTACGAGCAGTACTTC.

This clone has a count of ten or more. This chain links TRBV11-1 with TRBJ1-3, with D perhaps TRBD1 (5 bases). This CDR3 has 17 residues. V was shortened by 5 bases and J by 0 bases, with 17 bases between the two germline ends. The germline gives CDR1 SGHAT, CDR2 FQDESV (reference sequence). The DNA of the CDR3 is TGTGCCAGCAGCCTACTGACCGGGACCACCTCTGGAAACACCATATATTTT. Encoded protein: CASSLLTGTTSGNTIYF.

This clone was counted at least ten times. The chain links TRBV27 to TRBJ1-1; possible D gene TRBD1, 6 bases. Trimming left V 6 bases short and J 1 base short, with 12 bases between. Germline CDR1 and CDR2: MNHEY and SMNVEV (reference sequence). This CDR3 has 14 residues. CDR3 loop: CASRGGTRNTEAFF. The CDR3 bases are TGTGCCAGCAGAGGGGGGACACGGAACACTGAAGCTTTCTTT.

This clone was detected many times. The chain couples TRBV7-3 to TRBJ2-1; 15 bases agree with TRBD2. This CDR3 is 15 amino acids long. CDR1 and CDR2 from the germline V gene are SGHTA and FQGTGA. Trimming at V came to 4 bases and at J to 8 bases, leaving 3 bases not matched to a gene. This CDR3 is CASSSGLAGGDEQFF. The CDR3 DNA reads as TGTGCCAGCAGCTCGGGACTAGCGGGGGGCGATGAGCAGTTCTTC.